Here is one T cell receptor (beta chain) with its context. Its cognate antigen is unknown. The data were obtained in a study of CXCR3-negative and CXCR3-positive naive CD8 T cells. In the study overall: The TRB read total, around 140 million, broke down to about 1.5 +/- 0.3 million reads per library. Whole-study findings and limits: CXCR3-positive naive cells had TRB CDR3s that were more hydrophobic than CXCR3-negative naive cells had. Much lower diversity was found in memory CD8+ cells, while both naive subsets had comparably high diversity. Similar levels of surface CD5 were seen between naive subsets; TCR strength was inferred from TRB CDR3 properties.

The CDR3 sequence is 13 residues long. Looked up from germline, CDR1 is GTSNPN and CDR2 is SVGIG (reference sequence). The TRB libraries of cDNA were built by UMI-labeled 5' RACE. For each CDR3 protein, TCRdb gives one entry from its re-call of the 5' RACE reads, without DNA. This sample's table reports 110,000 or so distinct CDR3 sequences. CD45RO-CCR7+CD27+CD95- marked naive CD8+ T cells. The V and J genes are TRBV30 and TRBJ2-7. Sequenced material: naive CXCR3+ CD8+ T cells from blood. Regarding subset: CD45RO-CCR7+CD27+CD95- naive CD8+ T cells expressing CXCR3 (TNR3+). The source of this sequence is a human donor in good health. Some clones in this sample may be carry-over from other donors' samples. Here the CDR3 reads CAWSGSGFDEQYF.